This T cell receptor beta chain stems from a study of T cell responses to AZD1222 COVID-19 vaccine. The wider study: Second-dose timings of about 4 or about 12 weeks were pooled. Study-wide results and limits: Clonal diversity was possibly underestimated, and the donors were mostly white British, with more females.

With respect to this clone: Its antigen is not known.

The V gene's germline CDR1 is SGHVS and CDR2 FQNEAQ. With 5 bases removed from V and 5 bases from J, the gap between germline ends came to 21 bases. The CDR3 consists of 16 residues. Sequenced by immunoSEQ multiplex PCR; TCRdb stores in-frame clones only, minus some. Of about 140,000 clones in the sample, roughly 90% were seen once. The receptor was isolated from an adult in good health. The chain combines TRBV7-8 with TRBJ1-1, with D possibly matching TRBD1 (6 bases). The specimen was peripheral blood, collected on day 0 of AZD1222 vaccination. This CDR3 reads CASSPVRAQGRTEAFF. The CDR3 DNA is TGTGCCAGCAGCCCCGTTCGCGCACAGGGACGAACTGAAGCTTTCTTT.